The rows below give T cell receptor beta chains drawn from one sample of a study of post-analysis software for immune sequencing data. MiXCR, run by TCRdb on the PCR reads, gives a single entry per CDR3 protein. Of about 540,000 distinct CDR3 sequences listed, under 40% are singletons. The sample was blood. The receptors were gathered from a girl aged 2-17 years with multiple sclerosis. The CDR3 runs from the conserved cysteine through the conserved F or W. Each record gives: V gene, J gene, CDR3 protein.

v_gene: TRBV29-1; j_gene: TRBJ1-2; CDR3aa: CSAEDRRTSTYGYTF
v_gene: TRBV9; j_gene: TRBJ2-3; CDR3aa: CASSVWDREADTQYF
v_gene: TRBV12-3/TRBV12-4; j_gene: TRBJ1-2; CDR3aa: CASSSWDRAGYTF
v_gene: TRBV4-2; j_gene: TRBJ1-4; CDR3aa: CASSQETGLNEKLFF
v_gene: TRBV20-1; j_gene: TRBJ2-5; CDR3aa: CSANRLAGLVETQYF
v_gene: TRBV3-1; j_gene: TRBJ2-5; CDR3aa: CASRGGGIETQYF
v_gene: TRBV29-1; j_gene: TRBJ1-3; CDR3aa: CSVAGPSGNTIYF
v_gene: TRBV20-1; j_gene: -; CDR3aa: CSARVQLAGYYEQYF
v_gene: TRBV10-3; j_gene: TRBJ1-3; CDR3aa: CAIGGQGDSGNTIYF
v_gene: TRBV5-1; j_gene: TRBJ2-1; CDR3aa: CASSLGQGALYNEQFF
v_gene: TRBV7-2; j_gene: TRBJ1-6; CDR3aa: CASSQQNSPLHF
v_gene: TRBV3-1; j_gene: TRBJ2-7; CDR3aa: CASSQDFGSTGISYEQYF
v_gene: TRBV5-1; j_gene: TRBJ2-5; CDR3aa: CASSFRLDRETQYF
v_gene: TRBV10-3; j_gene: TRBJ2-6; CDR3aa: CAISVAGTATSGANVLTF
v_gene: TRBV21-1; j_gene: TRBJ1-5; CDR3aa: CANTDRLSNQPQHF
v_gene: TRBV15; j_gene: TRBJ2-4; CDR3aa: CATSRAWGDSNIQYF
v_gene: TRBV5-1; j_gene: TRBJ2-4; CDR3aa: CASSRIPTDGGVVVWEENIQYF
v_gene: TRBV20-1; j_gene: TRBJ2-5; CDR3aa: CSASGEGETQYF
v_gene: TRBV7-3; j_gene: TRBJ2-2; CDR3aa: CASSPSNTGELFF
v_gene: TRBV11-2; j_gene: TRBJ2-3; CDR3aa: CASSLMVTVTDTQYF
v_gene: TRBV20-1; j_gene: TRBJ2-3; CDR3aa: CSATSGVSTDTQYF
v_gene: TRBV5-1; j_gene: TRBJ1-4; CDR3aa: CASSLGTADEKLFF
v_gene: TRBV10-3; j_gene: TRBJ2-7; CDR3aa: CAAAYVTPSSYEQYF
v_gene: TRBV5-1; j_gene: TRBJ2-1; CDR3aa: CASSFRTSGGREQFF
v_gene: TRBV6-5; j_gene: TRBJ2-3; CDR3aa: CASSYSLAGGITDTQYF
v_gene: TRBV5-1; j_gene: TRBJ1-2; CDR3aa: CASSLVLQSPTYTF
v_gene: TRBV20-1; j_gene: TRBJ1-4; CDR3aa: CSATGQTNEKLFF
v_gene: TRBV27; j_gene: TRBJ2-1; CDR3aa: CASSVLAYQEQFF
v_gene: TRBV7-9; j_gene: TRBJ2-4; CDR3aa: CASSDGQTKNIQYF
v_gene: TRBV5-5; j_gene: TRBJ2-3; CDR3aa: CASSLGVGRGGTDTQYF
v_gene: TRBV20-1; j_gene: TRBJ2-5; CDR3aa: CSASRQTGPQETQYF
v_gene: TRBV10-3; j_gene: TRBJ1-5; CDR3aa: CAINSRGPNQPQHF
v_gene: TRBV28; j_gene: TRBJ2-3; CDR3aa: CASSLGQITDTQYF
v_gene: TRBV5-1; j_gene: TRBJ2-2; CDR3aa: CASGQGVNTGELFF
v_gene: TRBV12-3/TRBV12-4; j_gene: TRBJ1-1; CDR3aa: CASSRGRGLNTEAFF
v_gene: TRBV6-5; j_gene: TRBJ1-5; CDR3aa: CASSSGQVQHF
v_gene: TRBV5-1; j_gene: TRBJ2-1; CDR3aa: CASSSIQSNEQFF
v_gene: TRBV29-1; j_gene: TRBJ2-3; CDR3aa: CSVVLGQGAGDTQYF
v_gene: TRBV15; j_gene: TRBJ1-2; CDR3aa: CATGRLADGYTF
v_gene: TRBV9; j_gene: TRBJ1-2; CDR3aa: CASSAPGQEYGYTF
v_gene: TRBV6-1; j_gene: TRBJ2-5; CDR3aa: CASSGVRVQETQYF
v_gene: TRBV20-1; j_gene: TRBJ2-3; CDR3aa: CSASSRLAGPTDTQYF
v_gene: TRBV9; j_gene: TRBJ1-2; CDR3aa: CASSAVPPGTGYTF
v_gene: TRBV2; j_gene: TRBJ2-7; CDR3aa: CASRRLSTGTYEQYF
v_gene: TRBV18; j_gene: TRBJ2-4; CDR3aa: CASSQGQGIPKDIQYF
v_gene: TRBV20-1; j_gene: TRBJ2-7; CDR3aa: CSTRSYRTSSYEQYF